This T cell receptor beta chain stems from a study of T cell responses to AZD1222 COVID-19 vaccine. The method was immunoSEQ multiplex PCR; TCRdb's version includes in-frame clones alone and lacks a portion of them. Altogether under 150,000 clones are present, around 88% being singletons, with the ten largest covering approximately 9.6%. The V gene's germline CDR1 is MDHEN and CDR2 SYDVKM. J was trimmed by 6 bases and V by 2 bases; bases with no gene match: 12. The CDR3 loop spans 17 amino acids. Study-level findings and limits: Spike was spanned by vaccine-associated CD4 TCRs, which were dominant at 160-218 and 743-854.

On this clone itself: Its specificity is unknown.

The material sequenced was peripheral blood, taken on day 0 of AZD1222 vaccination. The rearrangement uses TRBV28 and TRBJ1-5; TRBD1 matches at 8 bases. The TCR originated in an adult in good health. CDR3 protein: CASSLIGPPGGGQPQHF. CDR3 DNA sequence: TGTGCCAGCAGTTTAATAGGTCCCCCAGGGGGCGGTCAGCCCCAGCATTTT.